This record concerns one TCR beta chain sequence. CDR3 size: 18 residues. Germline V CDR1 and CDR2: LGHDT, YNNKEL (reference sequence). Trimming at V came to 6 bases and at J to 2 bases, leaving 10 bases not matched to a gene. The data are from a study of blood T cell repertoires in COVID-19. Some clones are missing from TCRdb's copy, which holds only in-frame ones; the method was immunoSEQ multiplex PCR. The table includes approximately 110,000 clones, approximately 81% detected once. The chain uses TRBV3-1 (or the pseudogene TRBV3-2) and TRBJ2-5, with 15 bases fitting TRBD2. The sequencing input was peripheral blood. The receptor was derived from a man aged 40-49 years with acute or convalescent COVID-19. The CDR3 DNA is TGTGCCAGCAGACTTCCGGGACTAGCGGGGGGCCTACAAGAGACCCAGTACTTC. Residues: CASRLPGLAGGLQETQYF.